This paragraph covers one TCR beta chain sequence. Its antigen is unknown. Assay: immunoSEQ multiplex PCR; the TCRdb copy retains only in-frame clones and omits some. This table holds fewer than 85,000 clones, 85% to 95% found once. This CDR3 has 13 amino acids. The V gene's germline CDR1 is SGHVS and CDR2 FNYEAQ. Trimming cost V 2 bases and J 2 bases, with 6 bases left between them. This entry belongs to a study of siplizumab effects on memory and regulatory T cells. Study observations and caveats: Most proliferating CD4+ or CD8+ clones, roughly 75-95%, had no naive or memory assignment. Siplizumab caused a significant drop in alloreactive sequences traceable to unstimulated CD4+ memory cells. A minor share of alloreactive clones matched unstimulated subsets. On average, about 69% of mappable alloreactive CD4+ clones were Treg-derived under siplizumab, against less than 35% in controls.

Sequencing was carried out using CD8+ T cells sorted from blood. The sequence was collected from a human donor in good health. V gene TRBV7-6 combines with J gene TRBJ2-5; unclear D gene. CDR3 region: CASSLWGQETQYF. DNA of the CDR3: TGTGCCAGCAGCTTATGGGGACAAGAGACCCAGTACTTC.